This TCR beta chain was sequenced for a study of T cell responses to AZD1222 COVID-19 vaccine. Overall study findings and caveats: Regions left unmutated in variants are reportedly the target of nearly half of spike-specific TCRs. Donor demographics were predominantly white British with a female majority; clonal diversity may be underestimated.

About this clone itself: Its antigen is currently unknown.

Profiled with immunoSEQ multiplex PCR; TCRdb holds only in-frame clones, not every one. The repertoire holds hundreds of thousands of clones, with about 93% as singletons. CDR1 is MGHRA and CDR2 is YSYEKL in the germline V gene. The CDR3 is 16 residues long. V was shortened by 1 base and J by 6 bases, with 16 bases between the two germline ends. The sample consisted of peripheral blood, taken on day 0 of MenACWY control vaccination. The chain carries TRBV4-1 and TRBJ2-1; possibly TRBD2 for D (6 bases). This clonotype was sampled from an adult in good health. CDR3 nucleotide sequence: TGCGCCAGCAGCCAAGGGAATAGCGGTTTGGGCAATGAGCAGTTCTTC. This gives the protein CASSQGNSGLGNEQFF.